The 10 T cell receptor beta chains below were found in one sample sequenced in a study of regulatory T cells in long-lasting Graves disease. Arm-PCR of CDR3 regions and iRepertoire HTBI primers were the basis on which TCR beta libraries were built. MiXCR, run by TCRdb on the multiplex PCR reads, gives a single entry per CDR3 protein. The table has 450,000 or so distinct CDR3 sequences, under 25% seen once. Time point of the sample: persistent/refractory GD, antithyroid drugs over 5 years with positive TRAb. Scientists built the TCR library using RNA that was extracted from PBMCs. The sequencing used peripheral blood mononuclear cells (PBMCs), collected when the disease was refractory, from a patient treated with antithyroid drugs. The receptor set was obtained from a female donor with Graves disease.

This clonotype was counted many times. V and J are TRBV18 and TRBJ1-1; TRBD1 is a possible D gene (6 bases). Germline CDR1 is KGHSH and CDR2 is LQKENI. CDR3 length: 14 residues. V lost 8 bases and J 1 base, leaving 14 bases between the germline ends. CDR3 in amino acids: CASSPGHPNTEAFF. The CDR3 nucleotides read TGTGCCAGCAGCCCGGGACACCCGAACACTGAAGCTTTCTTT. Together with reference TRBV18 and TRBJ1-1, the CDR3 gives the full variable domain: NAGVMQNPRHLVRRRGQEARLRCSPMKGHSHVYWYRQLPEEGLKFMVYLQKENIIDESGMPKERFSAEFPKEGPSILRIQQVVRGDSAAYFCASSPGHPNTEAFFGQGTRLTVV.

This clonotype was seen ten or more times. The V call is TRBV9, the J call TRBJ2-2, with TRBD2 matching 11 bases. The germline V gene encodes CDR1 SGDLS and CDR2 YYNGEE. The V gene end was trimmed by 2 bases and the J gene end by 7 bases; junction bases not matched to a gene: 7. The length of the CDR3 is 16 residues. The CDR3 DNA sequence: TGTGCCAGCAGCGTCACTAGCGGGAGAAAGGTCGGGGAGCTGTTTTTT. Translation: CASSVTSGRKVGELFF.

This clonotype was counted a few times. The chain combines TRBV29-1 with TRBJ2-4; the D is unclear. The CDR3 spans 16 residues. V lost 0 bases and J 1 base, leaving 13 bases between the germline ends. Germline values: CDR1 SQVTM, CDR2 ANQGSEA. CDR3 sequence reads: CSVEEFGSVAKNIQYF. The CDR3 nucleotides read TGCAGCGTTGAAGAATTTGGCTCCGTGGCCAAAAACATTCAGTACTTC.

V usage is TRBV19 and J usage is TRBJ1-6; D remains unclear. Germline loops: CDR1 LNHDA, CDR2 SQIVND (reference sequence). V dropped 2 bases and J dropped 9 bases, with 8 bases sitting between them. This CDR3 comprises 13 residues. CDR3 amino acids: CASSISESSPLHF. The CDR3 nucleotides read TGTGCCAGTAGTATAAGTGAAAGTTCACCCCTCCACTTT.

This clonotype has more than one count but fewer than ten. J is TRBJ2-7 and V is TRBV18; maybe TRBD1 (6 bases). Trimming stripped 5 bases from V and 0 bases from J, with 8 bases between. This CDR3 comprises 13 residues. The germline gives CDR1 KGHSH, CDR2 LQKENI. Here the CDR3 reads CASSGQYSYEQYF. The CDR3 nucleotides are TGTGCCAGCTCAGGACAGTACTCCTACGAGCAGTACTTC.

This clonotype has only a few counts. In DNA, the CDR3 is TGTGCCAGCATCTCACTCGGGACAGAGAATCAGCCCCAGCATTTT. Its protein product is CASISLGTENQPQHF. The chain has TRBV28 and TRBJ1-5; the match to TRBD1 covers 7 bases. CDR1 and CDR2 (germline): MDHEN, SYDVKM. The CDR3 contains 15 residues. The junction had 10 bases not matched to a gene; V was cut back by 7 bases and J by 4 bases.

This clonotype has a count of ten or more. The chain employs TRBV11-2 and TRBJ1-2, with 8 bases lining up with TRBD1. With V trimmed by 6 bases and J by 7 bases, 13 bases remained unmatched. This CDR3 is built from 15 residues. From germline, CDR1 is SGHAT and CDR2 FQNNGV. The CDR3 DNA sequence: TGTGCCAGCAGACCCTTGACAGGGGTTCAGGTTGGCTACACCTTC. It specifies CASRPLTGVQVGYTF.

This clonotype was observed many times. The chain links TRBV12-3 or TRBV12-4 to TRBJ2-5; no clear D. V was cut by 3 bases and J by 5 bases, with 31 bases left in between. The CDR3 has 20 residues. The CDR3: CASSFIGRPQIGKARETQYF. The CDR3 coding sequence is TGTGCCAGCAGTTTTATTGGGCGGCCCCAAATAGGCAAGGCGAGGGAGACCCAGTACTTC.

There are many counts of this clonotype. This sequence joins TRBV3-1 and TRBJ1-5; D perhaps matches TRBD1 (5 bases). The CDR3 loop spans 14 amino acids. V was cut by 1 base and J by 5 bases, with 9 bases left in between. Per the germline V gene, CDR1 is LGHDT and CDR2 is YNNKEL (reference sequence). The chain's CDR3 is CASSQGTMYQPQHF. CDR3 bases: TGTGCCAGCAGCCAAGGGACAATGTATCAGCCCCAGCATTTT.

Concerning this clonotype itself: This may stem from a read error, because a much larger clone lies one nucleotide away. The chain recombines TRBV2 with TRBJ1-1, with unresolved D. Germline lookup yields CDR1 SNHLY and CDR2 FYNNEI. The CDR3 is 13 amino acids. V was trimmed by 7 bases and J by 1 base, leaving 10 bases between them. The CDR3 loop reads CASNTPENTEAFF. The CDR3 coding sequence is TGTGCCAGCAATACACCTGAGAACACTGAAGCTTTCTTT.